The 31 T cell receptor beta chains given below trace back to one sample, sequenced in a study of blood T cell repertoires in COVID-19. Assay used: immunoSEQ multiplex PCR; TCRdb lists only in-frame clones, some missing. There are roughly 52,000 clones in the sample; 80% to 85% occur only once, and approximately 5.9% lies in the top ten. Input material: peripheral blood. These receptors were taken from a human donor in a cohort sampled during active or convalescent COVID-19.

The rearrangement joins TRBV15 to TRBJ2-1, with TRBD2 identical over 15 bases. The CDR3 runs 18 residues. The V gene's germline CDR1 is LNHNV and CDR2 YYDKDF (reference sequence). Trimming cost V 6 bases and J 6 bases; bases outside gene matches: 12. As DNA, the CDR3 is TGTGCCACCAGAGTCGCAGGGACTAGCGGGGGGCGGGGCAATGAGCAGTTCTTC. Encoded protein: CATRVAGTSGGRGNEQFF. Combining the CDR3 with reference TRBV15 and TRBJ2-1 gives the whole variable domain DAMVIQNPRYQVTQFGKPVTLSCSQTLNHNVMYWYQQKSSQAPKLLFHYYDKDFNNEADTPDNFQSRRPNTSFCFLDIRSPGLGDTAMYLCATRVAGTSGGRGNEQFFGPGTRLTVL.

The chain couples TRBV27 to TRBJ2-7; D is unclear. CDR3 length: 13 amino acids. Germline V gene data show CDR1 as MNHEY and CDR2 as SMNVEV (reference sequence). V was cut by 4 bases and J by 0 bases, with 7 bases left in between. CDR3 amino acids: CASSYSGSYEQYF. The CDR3 DNA is TGTGCCAGCAGTTACTCTGGCTCCTACGAGCAGTACTTC.

CDR3 sequence reads: CASSTRRGGSGTEAFF. CDR3 coding DNA: TGTGCCAGCAGCACACGGCGGGGGGGCTCGGGAACTGAAGCTTTCTTT. This chain connects TRBV7-8 to TRBJ1-1; tentatively, D is TRBD1 (6 bases). Trimming took off 5 bases at V and 5 bases at J, with 21 bases between the two ends. The CDR3 spans 16 residues. Germline V CDR1 and CDR2: SGHVS, FQNEAQ.

The chain employs TRBV4-3 and TRBJ1-2, with 7 positions matching TRBD1. Germline assignment: CDR1 LGHNA and CDR2 YSLEER. CDR3 size: 17 residues. The ends lost 0 bases at V and 4 bases at J; junction bases unmatched: 11. The CDR3 DNA follows: TGCGCCAGCAGCCAAGATCGGGCGACAGGGTGGGGCTATGGCTACACCTTC. It encodes CASSQDRATGWGYGYTF.

V usage is TRBV6-2 or TRBV6-3 and J usage is TRBJ2-3; tentative D call: TRBD2 (6 bases). V was pared by 2 bases and J by 2 bases, with 11 bases between. The CDR3 has 15 amino acids. The germline CDR1 and CDR2 sequences are MNHEY and SVGEGT. The CDR3 DNA follows: TGTGCCAGCAGTTACCGGGACTCCTACACAGATACGCAGTATTTT. It codes for CASSYRDSYTDTQYF.

This chain joins TRBV5-1 and TRBJ1-4; perhaps TRBD1 as D (5 bases). The V gene's germline CDR1 is SGHRS and CDR2 YFSETQ. Trimming pared 3 bases from V and 4 bases from J, leaving 13 bases between. The CDR3 length is 15 residues. The CDR3 DNA sequence: TGCGCCAGCAGCTCCGACAGTTTGGGTAATGAAAAACTGTTTTTT. It codes for CASSSDSLGNEKLFF. The variable domain in full, completed from reference TRBV5-1 and TRBJ1-4, reads KAGVTQTPRYLIKTRGQQVTLSCSPISGHRSVSWYQQTPGQGLQFLFEYFSETQRNKGNFPGRFSGRQFSNSRSEMNVSTLELGDSALYLCASSSDSLGNEKLFFGSGTQLSVL.

The rearrangement links TRBV3-1 (or the pseudogene TRBV3-2) to TRBJ2-7; D possibly corresponds to TRBD2 (6 bases). With 2 bases removed from V and 6 bases from J, the gap between germline ends came to 8 bases. This CDR3 comprises 12 residues. Germline values: CDR1 LGHDT, CDR2 YNNKEL (reference sequence). CDR3 loop: CASSQLGGEQYF. The CDR3 DNA is TGTGCCAGCAGCCAATTGGGGGGCGAGCAGTACTTC.

The chain recombines TRBV6-5 with TRBJ2-5, with 10 bases lining up with TRBD2. V lost 8 bases to trimming and J lost 1 base; unmatched junction nucleotides: 7. Germline V CDR1 and CDR2: MNHEY, SVGAGI. The CDR3 has 15 residues. The CDR3 loop reads CASSMIAGGQETQYF. In DNA form, the CDR3 reads TGTGCCAGCTCGATGATAGCGGGGGGCCAAGAGACCCAGTACTTC.

The chain uses TRBV11-3 and TRBJ2-3; 12 positions match TRBD2. Per the germline V gene, CDR1 is SGHNT and CDR2 is YENEEA. This CDR3 region has 17 residues. The V gene end was trimmed by 0 bases and the J gene end by 4 bases; junction bases not matched to a gene: 5. The CDR3: CASSLDSRTSGADTQYF. The CDR3 coding sequence is TGTGCCAGCAGCTTAGATTCCCGGACTAGCGGGGCAGATACGCAGTATTTT.

The rearrangement links TRBV2 to TRBJ2-7; possible D gene TRBD1, 5 bases. Germline assignment: CDR1 SNHLY and CDR2 FYNNEI. V lost 2 bases and J 2 bases, leaving 10 bases between the germline ends. The CDR3 consists of 14 residues. The CDR3: CASSEWTDTYEQYF. As DNA, the CDR3 is TGTGCCAGCAGTGAATGGACGGACACCTACGAGCAGTACTTC.

V gene TRBV15 combines with J gene TRBJ2-4; 7 nucleotides line up with TRBD1. The CDR3 is 12 residues long. Unmatched junction bases numbered 5, after V lost 8 bases and J lost 7 bases. Looked up from germline, CDR1 is LNHNV and CDR2 is YYDKDF (reference sequence). The CDR3 DNA reads TGTGCCACCTCCCAGGACAGGAACATTCAGTACTTC. Translated, it gives CATSQDRNIQYF.

The rearrangement uses TRBV5-6 and TRBJ1-1; D gene ambiguous. Germline assignment: CDR1 SGHDT and CDR2 YYEEEE. V gave up 4 bases and J gave up 5 bases, with 12 bases separating them. The CDR3 extends over 13 amino acids. CDR3 amino acids: CASSRPEATEAFF. CDR3 coding DNA: TGTGCCAGCAGCCGTCCGGAGGCGACTGAAGCTTTCTTT.

The CDR3 region has the DNA TGTGCCAGCAGCTTAGATCCAGACAGAACCACTGAAGCTTTCTTT. It translates to CASSLDPDRTTEAFF. V gene TRBV11-2 combines with J gene TRBJ1-1; perhaps TRBD1 as D (5 bases). Trimming pared 0 bases from V and 4 bases from J, leaving 12 bases between. The V gene's germline CDR1 is SGHAT and CDR2 FQNNGV. CDR3 length: 15 amino acids. Variable domain in full (rest from reference TRBV11-2 and TRBJ1-1): EAGVAQSPRYKIIEKRQSVAFWCNPISGHATLYWYQQILGQGPKLLIQFQNNGVVDDSQLPKDRFSAERLKGVDSTLKIQPAKLEDSAVYLCASSLDPDRTTEAFFGQGTRLTVV.

The chain recombines TRBV3-1 (or the pseudogene TRBV3-2) with TRBJ2-7; 9 bases fit TRBD1. The germline gives CDR1 LGHDT, CDR2 YNNKEL (reference sequence). J was trimmed by 2 bases and V by 0 bases; bases with no gene match: 11. This CDR3 has 18 residues. DNA of the CDR3: TGTGCCAGCAGCCAAGAAGTGGCCGGGACAGGGCTAGCCTACGAGCAGTACTTC. It is translated as CASSQEVAGTGLAYEQYF.

The genes are TRBV15 and TRBJ2-2, with 9 bases aligning to TRBD1. The CDR3 loop spans 16 amino acids. Germline V CDR1 and CDR2: LNHNV, YYDKDF (reference sequence). The V gene end was trimmed by 4 bases and the J gene end by 7 bases; junction bases not matched to a gene: 10. The CDR3 nucleotides read TGTGCCACCAGCACGCAACTGGGACAGGGAAGCGGGGAGCTGTTTTTT. This sequence encodes CATSTQLGQGSGELFF.

V is TRBV29-1 and J is TRBJ1-3; D remains unclear. Germline V lookup: CDR1 SQVTM, CDR2 ANQGSEA. Deletions cut 3 bases from V and 2 bases from J, with 14 bases between. This CDR3 contains 15 residues. Here the CDR3 reads CSVDFGQAPGNTIYF. In DNA, the CDR3 is TGCAGCGTTGATTTCGGCCAGGCGCCTGGAAACACCATATATTTT.

The rearrangement joins TRBV5-1 to TRBJ2-5; TRBD2 is a possible D gene (5 bases). There are 16 residues in the CDR3. Germline V CDR1 and CDR2: SGHRS, YFSETQ. V dropped 3 bases and J dropped 2 bases, with 17 bases sitting between them. The CDR3 DNA sequence: TGCGCCAGCAGCTCCTCGAGAGCGGCACTACAAGAGACCCAGTACTTC. Its translation: CASSSSRAALQETQYF. Combining the CDR3 with reference TRBV5-1 and TRBJ2-5 gives the whole variable domain KAGVTQTPRYLIKTRGQQVTLSCSPISGHRSVSWYQQTPGQGLQFLFEYFSETQRNKGNFPGRFSGRQFSNSRSEMNVSTLELGDSALYLCASSSSRAALQETQYFGPGTRLLVL.

The J gene is TRBJ2-1, the V gene TRBV3-1 (or the pseudogene TRBV3-2); unclear D gene. Per germline, CDR1 LGHDT and CDR2 YNNKEL (reference sequence). V was shortened by 3 bases and J by 5 bases, with 5 bases between the two germline ends. The CDR3 covers 12 residues. For the CDR3, the DNA is TGTGCCAGCAGCCAGGTAGACAATGAGCAGTTCTTC. Translation: CASSQVDNEQFF.

This clone is medium-sized. The V and J genes are TRBV14 and TRBJ2-7, with TRBD2 matching over 7 bases. This CDR3 comprises 14 residues. V lost 5 bases, J lost 3 bases, and 7 bases stayed unmatched. In germline, CDR1 is SGHDN, CDR2 FVKESK. The CDR3 DNA is TGTGCCAGCAGCTCTAGCGGTGACCTCTACGAGCAGTACTTC. It encodes CASSSSGDLYEQYF.

This clone has only a few counts. The chain joins TRBV10-2 to TRBJ1-1; D not certain. Germline CDR1 reads WSHSY; CDR2 reads SAAADI. Trimming stripped 2 bases from V and 4 bases from J, with 14 bases between. The CDR3 contains 15 residues. The CDR3 region is CASSEPGLGSTEAFF. The CDR3 DNA is TGCGCCAGCAGTGAGCCCGGGTTAGGAAGCACTGAAGCTTTCTTT.

The chain recombines TRBV11-3 with TRBJ1-5; possible D gene TRBD1, 6 bases. CDR3 length equals 14 residues. The germline V gene has CDR1 SGHNT and CDR2 YENEEA. Trimming cost V 4 bases and J 4 bases, with 11 bases left between them. This CDR3 is CASSSGHRNQPQHF. For the CDR3, the DNA is TGTGCCAGCAGCTCGGGACACCGAAATCAGCCCCAGCATTTT.

The chain carries TRBV7-2 and TRBJ2-3, with D unresolved. Germline assignment: CDR1 SGHTA and CDR2 FQGNSA. Trimming cost V 3 bases and J 1 base, with 11 bases left between them. The CDR3 is 15 amino acids. The CDR3 DNA reads TGTGCCAGCAGCTTGCGCCCCCTAGGCACAGATACGCAGTATTTT. Translation: CASSLRPLGTDTQYF.

Here the CDR3 DNA reads TGCGCCAGCAGCCCCGGCTACAATGAGCAGTTCTTC. It encodes CASSPGYNEQFF. The genes are TRBV4-3 and TRBJ2-1; D gene ambiguous. CDR1 and CDR2 (germline): LGHNA, YSLEER. Trimming left V 4 bases short and J 3 bases short, with 4 bases between. CDR3 length: 12 amino acids.

The V and J genes are TRBV30 and TRBJ1-1; D is unclear. This CDR3 contains 12 residues. Germline V lookup: CDR1 GTSNPN, CDR2 SVGIG (reference sequence). Trimming took 8 bases from V and 6 from J, leaving 16 bases between them. The CDR3 nucleotides read TGTGCCGCGACCGCGAGGGCGGCTGAAGCTTTCTTT. Residues: CAATARAAEAFF.

The chain joins TRBV9 to TRBJ2-3; 7 bases agree with TRBD2. Per the germline V gene, CDR1 is SGDLS and CDR2 is YYNGEE. This CDR3 is built from 15 residues. Germline trimming cut 2 bases from V and 2 bases from J; bases unmatched to any gene: 5. This CDR3 is CASSVLAASTDTQYF. CDR3 DNA: TGTGCCAGCAGCGTTCTAGCGGCTTCCACAGATACGCAGTATTTT.

This clone was picked up one time. V is TRBV5-1 and J is TRBJ2-7, with 12 bases lining up with TRBD1. V gave up 4 bases and J gave up 3 bases; unmatched junction bases: 5. The germline V gene encodes CDR1 SGHRS and CDR2 YFSETQ. CDR3 length: 15 residues. This CDR3 reads CASSLGTGGNYEQYF. CDR3 DNA sequence: TGCGCCAGCAGCCTCGGGACAGGGGGCAACTACGAGCAGTACTTC.

The rearrangement links TRBV9 to TRBJ2-7; 7 positions match TRBD2. Germline trimming cut 3 bases from V and 1 base from J; bases unmatched to any gene: 4. Germline V CDR1 and CDR2: SGDLS, YYNGEE. The CDR3 loop spans 14 amino acids. The CDR3 reads CASSAGEGSYEQYF. In DNA form, the CDR3 reads TGTGCCAGCAGCGCTGGGGAGGGATCCTACGAGCAGTACTTC.

The chain combines TRBV12-3 or TRBV12-4 with TRBJ1-2; D remains unclear. V lost 2 bases, J lost 7 bases, and 11 bases lay in between. This CDR3 has 13 amino acids. The CDR3 DNA reads TGTGCCAGCAGTTTACCCGGTGCTTCTGGCTACACCTTC. This gives the protein CASSLPGASGYTF.

This clone was observed a single time. The chain is built from TRBV27 and TRBJ2-3, with a weak D call TRBD1 (6 bases). Per germline, CDR1 MNHEY and CDR2 SMNVEV (reference sequence). With 2 bases removed from V and 1 base from J, the gap between germline ends came to 7 bases. This CDR3 contains 14 residues. CDR3 DNA sequence: TGTGCCAGCAGTTTAACAGGGCGCACAGATACGCAGTATTTT. The encoded protein is CASSLTGRTDTQYF.

The chain combines TRBV7-2 with TRBJ2-2; D possibly corresponds to TRBD1 (5 bases). CDR1 SGHTA and CDR2 FQGNSA come from the germline V gene. The V end was cut by 5 bases, the J end by 1 base, with 11 bases between. The CDR3 extends over 15 amino acids. This CDR3 reads CASSVVGQNTGELFF. The CDR3 coding sequence is TGTGCCAGCAGCGTCGTGGGGCAGAACACCGGGGAGCTGTTTTTT.

This clone turned up a few times. This rearrangement joins TRBV27 to TRBJ1-2; 7 bases line up with TRBD1. The germline CDR1 and CDR2 sequences are MNHEY and SMNVEV (reference sequence). CDR3 length: 15 residues. The trim removed 5 bases at V and 2 bases at J, leaving 8 bases unmatched. The CDR3: CASSALQGLNYGYTF. The DNA for the CDR3 is TGTGCCAGCAGTGCCCTACAGGGGTTGAACTATGGCTACACCTTC.